One sample yielded the 25 T cell receptor beta chains listed below, sequenced in a study of cytomegalovirus exposure and HLA in healthy donors. The PCR ran on 60 Vbeta and 13 Jbeta primers. The repertoire was sequenced with immunoSEQ multiplex PCR; TCRdb's copy has only in-frame clones and lacks some. This table holds 100,000 to 150,000 clones, approximately 68% found once. The specimen was PBMCs. These receptors originate from a man under 40 in good health and CMV-seropositive.

The V call is TRBV10-3, the J call TRBJ1-2, with 8 bases lining up with TRBD1. The CDR3 is 15 amino acids. Germline V gene data show CDR1 as ENHRY and CDR2 as SYGVKD. Trimming took 3 bases from V and 4 from J; bases not matched to a gene: 7. This CDR3 is CAISETGTGPYGYTF. CDR3 nucleotide sequence: TGTGCCATCAGTGAAACCGGGACAGGACCCTATGGCTACACCTTC.

This clone has only one observation. The chain recombines TRBV18 with TRBJ2-7; 10 positions agree with TRBD2. The CDR3 is 16 residues long. Germline CDR1 KGHSH, CDR2 LQKENI. V shed 4 bases, J shed 2 bases, and the junction held 8 bases outside the gene matches. CDR3 sequence: CASSLLLAGAPYEQYF. The CDR3, as DNA: TGTGCCAGCTCACTCCTGCTAGCGGGAGCCCCCTACGAGCAGTACTTC. Full variable domain (missing parts from reference TRBV18 and TRBJ2-7): NAGVMQNPRHLVRRRGQEARLRCSPMKGHSHVYWYRQLPEEGLKFMVYLQKENIIDESGMPKERFSAEFPKEGPSILRIQQVVRGDSAAYFCASSLLLAGAPYEQYFGPGTRLTVT.

This rearrangement joins TRBV6-5 to TRBJ2-7; TRBD2 is a possible D gene (6 bases). The CDR3 is 13 amino acids. Germline V gives CDR1 MNHEY, CDR2 SVGAGI. Trimming cost V 5 bases and J 9 bases, with 17 bases left between them. The CDR3 sequence: CASSQGGFVGQYF. The CDR3 bases are TGTGCCAGCAGTCAGGGAGGCTTTGTAGGGCAGTACTTC.

This rearrangement joins TRBV5-6 to TRBJ2-5, with 7 nucleotides matching TRBD2. Germline trimming cut 5 bases from V and 5 bases from J; bases unmatched to any gene: 12. The CDR3 sequence is 15 residues long. The germline V gene encodes CDR1 SGHDT and CDR2 YYEEEE. The CDR3 loop is CASRLQGRGRETQYF. In DNA, the CDR3 is TGTGCCAGCAGGTTGCAAGGGAGGGGCCGCGAGACCCAGTACTTC.

The chain couples TRBV11-2 to TRBJ2-7; 8 positions match TRBD2. This CDR3 is 14 amino acids long. With V trimmed by 5 bases and J by 0 bases, 3 bases remained unmatched. Germline CDR1 and CDR2: SGHAT and FQNNGV. The CDR3 protein is CASSPGTSSYEQYF. CDR3 nucleotides: TGTGCCAGCAGCCCAGGGACTAGCTCCTACGAGCAGTACTTC.

For this clone: At one boundary the junction diverges from the germline segment, which might be a read error. This chain connects TRBV7-7 to TRBJ2-5; D unclear. CDR1 and CDR2 from the germline V gene are SSHAT and FNYEAQ (reference sequence). The CDR3 is 13 amino acids. CDR3 region: CASSRLSRETQYF. In DNA form, the CDR3 reads TGTGCTAGCAGCCGTCTTAGCCGAGAAACCCAGTACTTC.

The chain recombines TRBV25-1 with TRBJ2-5; D is unresolved. Germline assignment: CDR1 MGHDK and CDR2 SYGVNS. There are 11 residues in the CDR3. Trimming removed 8 bases at V and 4 bases at J, with 8 bases between. The CDR3 region has the DNA TGTGCCAGCGTAAGGAGAGAGACCCAGTACTTC. The encoded protein is CASVRRETQYF.

The J gene is TRBJ2-3, the V gene TRBV7-9; 7 bases are shared with TRBD1. Germline V lookup: CDR1 SEHNR, CDR2 FQNEAQ (reference sequence). Trimming took 5 bases from V and 0 from J; bases not matched to a gene: 5. The CDR3 length is 15 residues. The CDR3 DNA follows: TGTGCCAGCAGCCCACGGGACAGAAGCACAGATACGCAGTATTTT. Encoded protein: CASSPRDRSTDTQYF.

This chain joins TRBV11-2 and TRBJ1-3; 7 positions agree with TRBD1. J gave up 2 bases and V 3 bases, and 4 bases lay outside the gene matches. This CDR3 has 15 amino acids. The germline V gene has CDR1 SGHAT and CDR2 FQNNGV. The chain's CDR3 is CASSLTGYTGNTIYF. The CDR3 DNA sequence: TGTGCCAGCAGCTTGACAGGGTATACTGGAAACACCATATATTTT.

The rearrangement joins TRBV10-1 to TRBJ2-7; 7 bases fit TRBD1. Germline V gives CDR1 WNHNN, CDR2 SYGVQD (reference sequence). J was trimmed by 0 bases and V by 8 bases; bases with no gene match: 10. The CDR3 length is 15 residues. The chain's CDR3 is CASVFRGQPSYEQYF. In DNA, the CDR3 is TGCGCCAGCGTTTTCCGGGGACAGCCCTCCTACGAGCAGTACTTC.

V and J are TRBV29-1 and TRBJ2-1; 12 bases are shared with TRBD1. The CDR3 is 14 amino acids. V gave up 4 bases and J gave up 5 bases; unmatched junction bases: 3. Per germline, CDR1 SQVTM and CDR2 ANQGSEA. The CDR3, as DNA: TGCAGCGTTGCGGGACAGGGGGCCGACAATGAGCAGTTCTTC. This gives the protein CSVAGQGADNEQFF.

The chain carries TRBV28 and TRBJ1-4, with D perhaps matching TRBD1 (5 bases). V was clipped by 6 bases and J by 8 bases, with 22 bases between them. CDR1 MDHEN and CDR2 SYDVKM come from the germline V gene. This CDR3 contains 16 residues. The CDR3 protein is CASRTPGTWGGEKLFF. CDR3 nucleotide sequence: TGTGCCAGCAGGACTCCTGGGACTTGGGGCGGGGAAAAACTGTTTTTT.

This clone has just a few counts. The chain employs TRBV4-2 and TRBJ2-1; 9 nucleotides match TRBD2. Germline assignment: CDR1 LGHNA and CDR2 YNFKEQ. CDR3 size: 16 residues. The V and J ends lost 0 bases and 8 bases, in that order; junction bases with no gene match: 8. This chain's CDR3 is CASSQDSAGGRYEQFF. CDR3 in DNA: TGTGCCAGCAGCCAAGATTCGGCGGGAGGGAGGTATGAGCAGTTCTTC.

The chain is built from TRBV5-5 and TRBJ2-3; possibly TRBD1 for D (6 bases). Germline V gene lookup returns CDR1 SGHKS and CDR2 YYEKEE (reference sequence). Trimming removed 3 bases from V and 3 bases from J, with 11 bases in between. CDR3 length equals 14 residues. The CDR3 region has the DNA TGTGCCAGCAGCTCGGCCGGACAGACAGATACGCAGTATTTT. Its translation is CASSSAGQTDTQYF.

This clone appeared once. The J gene is TRBJ2-5, the V gene TRBV19, with D possibly TRBD1 on 6 matching bases. Looked up from germline, CDR1 is LNHDA and CDR2 is SQIVND (reference sequence). The CDR3 runs 13 residues. V was cut by 6 bases and J by 3 bases, with 11 bases left in between. CDR3 loop: CASSGQPKETQYF. As DNA, the CDR3 is TGTGCCAGTAGCGGACAGCCGAAAGAGACCCAGTACTTC.

J is TRBJ1-2 and V is TRBV7-3, with 8 bases aligning to TRBD1. CDR1 and CDR2 (germline): SGHTA, FQGTGA. The CDR3 covers 14 residues. The V gene end was trimmed by 2 bases and the J gene end by 3 bases; junction bases not matched to a gene: 2. The CDR3 sequence: CASSLSGGDYGYTF. For the CDR3, the DNA is TGTGCCAGCAGCTTATCAGGGGGCGACTATGGCTACACCTTC.

The chain has TRBV27 and TRBJ2-5; a possible D gene is TRBD2 (6 bases). Germline V gene lookup returns CDR1 MNHEY and CDR2 SMNVEV (reference sequence). With 0 bases removed from V and 0 bases from J, the gap between germline ends came to 14 bases. The CDR3 loop spans 17 amino acids. In DNA form, the CDR3 reads TGTGCCAGCAGTTTATCCGCAGGGAGCGGGTACCAAGAGACCCAGTACTTC. It is translated as CASSLSAGSGYQETQYF.

The rearrangement joins TRBV29-1 to TRBJ2-1; 9 bases map to TRBD2. The CDR3 runs 15 residues. The germline gives CDR1 SQVTM, CDR2 ANQGSEA. V was pared by 7 bases and J by 4 bases, with 11 bases of the junction left unmatched. The CDR3 loop reads CSGLAGIVEYNEQFF. In DNA form, the CDR3 reads TGCAGCGGGCTAGCGGGGATAGTAGAATACAATGAGCAGTTCTTC.

This clone was counted only a few times. J is TRBJ2-5 and V is TRBV9, with D maybe TRBD2 (6 bases). The CDR3 is 16 residues long. Germline-derived CDR1 and CDR2 are SGDLS and YYNGEE. The germline V and J ends were trimmed by 0 bases and 5 bases, with 17 bases remaining between them. DNA for the CDR3: TGTGCCAGCAGCGTAGGTCATAGCGGTCATGACGAGACCCAGTACTTC. Its translation: CASSVGHSGHDETQYF.

As for this clone: At one end, the junction sequence differs from germline, possibly due to a read error. The rearrangement joins TRBV9 to TRBJ2-7; maybe TRBD2 (6 bases). The CDR3 has 15 residues. Germline CDR1 and CDR2: SGDLS and YYNGEE. Here the CDR3 reads CVSSVGGTEYYEQYF. The CDR3 DNA sequence: TGTGTCAGCAGCGTAGGAGGGACTGAGTACTACGAGCAGTACTTC.

The chain has TRBV29-1 and TRBJ1-1; D not resolved. The CDR3 sequence is 13 residues long. Germline loops: CDR1 SQVTM, CDR2 ANQGSEA. Trimming cost V 6 bases and J 3 bases, with 14 bases left between them. The CDR3 protein is CSVMNGEYTEAFF. The DNA of the CDR3 is TGCAGCGTAATGAACGGGGAGTACACTGAAGCTTTCTTT.

The chain joins TRBV2 to TRBJ1-1; 8 bases fit TRBD1. CDR1 is SNHLY, CDR2 FYNNEI, per germline. V was clipped by 2 bases and J by 0 bases; unmatched bases: 2. The CDR3 loop spans 15 amino acids. The CDR3 sequence: CASSEMGQVNTEAFF. As DNA, the CDR3 is TGTGCCAGCAGTGAAATGGGACAGGTGAACACTGAAGCTTTCTTT.

The rearrangement uses TRBV6-5 and TRBJ2-5, with 9 nucleotides matching TRBD2. The germline V gene has CDR1 MNHEY and CDR2 SVGAGI. The J segment lost 5 bases and the V segment lost 2 bases, leaving 6 bases of the junction unmatched. The CDR3 spans 15 residues. This chain's CDR3 is CASSYGGRAGETQYF. The DNA of the CDR3 is TGTGCCAGCAGTTACGGCGGGAGGGCCGGGGAGACCCAGTACTTC.

The rearrangement uses TRBV7-9 and TRBJ2-3; possibly TRBD2 for D (5 bases). The germline V and J ends were trimmed by 1 base and 2 bases, with 22 bases remaining between them. This CDR3 is 19 amino acids long. In germline, CDR1 is SEHNR, CDR2 FQNEAQ (reference sequence). CDR3 DNA sequence: TGTGCCAGCAGCTTAGGTAGTTGGCGGGTACGAACTAACACAGATACGCAGTATTTT. Translated, it gives CASSLGSWRVRTNTDTQYF.

This clone was counted a single time. The genes are TRBV9 and TRBJ2-7, with TRBD1 matching over 11 bases. The junction had 8 bases not matched to a gene; V was cut back by 2 bases and J by 7 bases. CDR3 length equals 15 residues. CDR1 is SGDLS, CDR2 YYNGEE, per germline. The DNA for the CDR3 is TGTGCCAGCAGCGTGGACGGGACAGGGGGACGAGAGCAGTACTTC. It yields the protein CASSVDGTGGREQYF.